The 23 T cell receptor beta chains given below trace back to one sample, sequenced in a study of metastatic and nonmetastatic thyroid tumors (dated by TCRdb to the early 2020s). Before undergoing thyroid surgery, none of the patients had been given any kind of treatment. Libraries were built with PCR. TCRdb shows the sequencer as Illumina HiSeq 4000. TCRdb handled the public reads itself, with Q25 trimming in fastp and clone calling in MiXCR, and kept productive beta chains. This sample has about 21,000 clones in its table, and roughly 27% of those were observed once. 12% to 15% of the sample is held by the ten biggest clonotypes. Material for sequencing was tumor tissue. These receptors originate from a male donor with papillary thyroid cancer or a benign thyroid nodule (not recorded which). Some clones in this sample may be carry-over from other donors' samples.

The chain uses TRBV6-1 and TRBJ1-1, with D uncertain. Trimming left V 5 bases short and J 1 base short, with 8 bases between. Germline lookup yields CDR1 MNHNS and CDR2 SASEGT. The CDR3 is 13 residues long. The CDR3, as DNA: TGTGCCAGCAGTTTGCCCAGGAACACTGAAGCTTTCTTT. Its translation: CASSLPRNTEAFF.

The chain is built from TRBV6-1 and TRBJ1-5; D is ambiguous. The CDR3 is made up of 12 amino acids. The germline CDR1 and CDR2 sequences are MNHNS and SASEGT. V gave up 6 bases and J gave up 5 bases, with 8 bases separating them. CDR3 residues: CASRKEDQPQHF. In DNA, the CDR3 is TGTGCCAGCAGAAAAGAGGATCAGCCCCAGCATTTT.

This clone has ten or more counts. A much larger clone differs from this one at a single base, so this may be a read error. Additional DNA sequences in this sample encode the identical CDR3. V usage is TRBV2 and J usage is TRBJ2-7, with D tentatively TRBD2 (6 bases). The CDR3 is made up of 14 amino acids. Germline V CDR1 and CDR2: SNHLY, FYNNEI. The V end was cut by 6 bases, the J end by 3 bases, with 15 bases between. CDR3 DNA: TGTGCCAGCAGCGAGCAAGCGGGTGACTACGAGCAGTACTTC. This translates into CASSEQAGDYEQYF.

This rearrangement joins TRBV12-3 or TRBV12-4 to TRBJ1-2; D not certain. The CDR3 is 11 residues long. Deletions cut 6 bases from V and 4 bases from J, with 6 bases between. The CDR3, as DNA: TGTGCCAGCAGCTGGGCCTATGGCTACACCTTC. Translating it yields CASSWAYGYTF.

The chain uses TRBV20-1 and TRBJ1-5; 9 bases fit TRBD1. Germline V lookup: CDR1 DFQATT, CDR2 SNEGSKA (reference sequence). The junction had 9 bases not matched to a gene; V was cut back by 1 base and J by 5 bases. The CDR3 sequence is 16 residues long. As DNA, the CDR3 is TGCAGTGCTAGAGGTTATAGGACAGGGGTTTATCAGCCCCAGCATTTT. Residues: CSARGYRTGVYQPQHF.

By share of the sample, this clone is medium-sized. The CDR3 loop is CASTHPSGGVNQPQHF. CDR3 nucleotide sequence: TGTGCCAGCACCCACCCCTCAGGGGGCGTTAATCAGCCCCAGCATTTT. The genes are TRBV28 and TRBJ1-5; 8 bases are a match to TRBD1. J gave up 4 bases and V 7 bases, and 12 bases lay outside the gene matches. The CDR3 has 16 residues. The germline CDR1 and CDR2 sequences are MDHEN and SYDVKM.

This clone was seen ten or more times. V is TRBV10-1 and J is TRBJ2-1, with D uncertain. Looked up from germline, CDR1 is WNHNN and CDR2 is SYGVQD (reference sequence). The CDR3 length is 13 residues. V was trimmed by 0 bases and J by 15 bases, leaving 15 bases between them. CDR3 DNA sequence: TGCGCCAGCAGTGAGTCTAGCTCAGGAGAAGGGTTCTTC. This gives the protein CASSESSSGEGFF.

In this sample, this clone is medium-sized. The CDR3 bases are TGTGCCACCAGTGATTTGCAAGGGAACACCGGGGAGCTGTTTTTT. This translates into CATSDLQGNTGELFF. J is TRBJ2-2 and V is TRBV24-1; D is unclear. There are 15 residues in the CDR3. V lost 0 bases and J lost 1, with 5 bases in between. Germline CDR1 reads KGHDR; CDR2 reads SFDVKD.

The V call is TRBV7-1, the J call TRBJ2-1, with 12 bases matching TRBD2. TRBV7-1 is an open reading frame whose function is uncertain. V was clipped by 1 base and J by 0 bases; unmatched bases: 4. This CDR3 has 18 residues. CDR3 protein: CASSSGLAGVSSYNEQFF. The CDR3 DNA is TGTGCCAGCAGCTCAGGACTAGCGGGAGTCAGCTCCTACAATGAGCAGTTCTTC.

The chain links TRBV20-1 to TRBJ2-7; TRBD1 matches at 9 bases. V was pared by 2 bases and J by 4 bases, with 9 bases of the junction left unmatched. CDR1 is DFQATT, CDR2 SNEGSKA, per germline (reference sequence). The CDR3 totals 15 residues. This CDR3 reads CSARNFGTGIYEQYF. CDR3 in DNA: TGCAGTGCTAGAAATTTTGGGACAGGGATTTACGAGCAGTACTTC.

The table lists this clone with a few counts. Written as DNA, the CDR3 is TGTGCCAGCAGTTATTTGAGGTCAGGGTTGCCAGATACGCAGTATTTT. Protein product: CASSYLRSGLPDTQYF. The V call is TRBV6-2 or TRBV6-3, the J call TRBJ2-3, with D perhaps matching TRBD1 (5 bases). The germline V and J ends were trimmed by 3 bases and 4 bases, with 17 bases remaining between them. Germline V CDR1 and CDR2: MNHEY, SVGEGT. This CDR3 region has 16 residues.

The chain uses TRBV11-1 and TRBJ2-1, with TRBD1 matching 9 bases. V trimming: 3 bases; J trimming: 6 bases; junction bases outside the gene matches: 6. This CDR3 region has 15 residues. The germline gives CDR1 SGHAT, CDR2 FQDESV (reference sequence). CDR3 in DNA: TGTGCCAGCAGCTTCACAGGGGGCGCGGTCAATGAGCAGTTCTTC. Translated: CASSFTGGAVNEQFF.

The chain uses TRBV5-1 and TRBJ2-1, with D unclear. The CDR3 extends over 15 amino acids. V lost 2 bases and J lost 0, with 9 bases in between. Germline CDR1 reads SGHRS; CDR2 reads YFSETQ. CDR3 DNA sequence: TGCGCCAGCAGCTTAGGACCCGGCTCCTACAATGAGCAGTTCTTC. It translates to CASSLGPGSYNEQFF.

Concerning this clone itself: An end of the junction does not agree with germline; a read error may underlie this. The rearrangement joins TRBV18 to TRBJ1-2; D unresolved. Germline loops: CDR1 KGHSH, CDR2 LQKENI. The CDR3 spans 13 residues. CDR3 amino acids: CASYERVNYVYTF. The CDR3 DNA follows: TGTGCCAGCTACGAAAGGGTCAACTATGTCTACACCTTC.

Concerning this clone: This could be a read error, since a much larger clone is one nucleotide away. The chain links TRBV28 to TRBJ2-5; 10 bases agree with TRBD2. Germline V gene lookup returns CDR1 MDHEN and CDR2 SYDVKM. V gave up 6 bases and J gave up 5 bases; unmatched junction bases: 12. This CDR3 is built from 16 residues. Here the CDR3 reads CASRRTGSGRTETQYF. The CDR3 DNA reads TGTGCCAGCAGAAGGACGGGTAGCGGGAGGACGGAGACCCAGTACTTC.

The genes are TRBV5-1 and TRBJ1-2, with 12 bases matching TRBD1. Germline-derived CDR1 and CDR2 are SGHRS and YFSETQ. With V trimmed by 4 bases and J by 5 bases, 12 bases remained unmatched. The CDR3 totals 17 residues. The CDR3 sequence is CASSLGQGASTYYGYTF. The CDR3 coding sequence is TGCGCCAGCAGCCTGGGACAGGGGGCGAGTACCTATTATGGCTACACCTTC.

This clone was found many times. The chain has TRBV18 and TRBJ2-7, with 10 bases aligning to TRBD2. Germline CDR1 is KGHSH and CDR2 is LQKENI. CDR3 length equals 16 residues. The J segment lost 0 bases and the V segment lost 3 bases, leaving 5 bases of the junction unmatched. CDR3 nucleotides: TGTGCCAGCTCACCCGGACTAGCGGTGAGCTCCTACGAGCAGTACTTC. It yields the protein CASSPGLAVSSYEQYF. Complete variable domain (other parts from reference TRBV18 and TRBJ2-7): NAGVMQNPRHLVRRRGQEARLRCSPMKGHSHVYWYRQLPEEGLKFMVYLQKENIIDESGMPKERFSAEFPKEGPSILRIQQVVRGDSAAYFCASSPGLAVSSYEQYFGPGTRLTVT.

The chain employs TRBV5-1 and TRBJ2-1; 10 positions match TRBD2. The CDR3 has 18 amino acids. V dropped 6 bases and J dropped 8; count of bases not matched to a gene: 20. Per germline, CDR1 SGHRS and CDR2 YFSETQ. The CDR3 loop reads CASTPSGRAVWTFDEQFF. The DNA for the CDR3 is TGCGCCAGCACCCCCAGCGGGAGGGCCGTTTGGACATTCGATGAGCAGTTCTTC.

The V call is TRBV20-1, the J call TRBJ2-2, with D possibly TRBD1 on 5 matching bases. V shed 6 bases and J shed 4 bases, with 9 bases lying between them. Per germline, CDR1 DFQATT and CDR2 SNEGSKA (reference sequence). This CDR3 contains 12 residues. CDR3 nucleotide sequence: TGCAGTGCCATACAGGCCACCGGGGAGCTGTTTTTT. Its protein is CSAIQATGELFF.

This clone was seen a few times. This chain joins TRBV6-1 and TRBJ1-2; 7 nucleotides align to TRBD1. Germline V gives CDR1 MNHNS, CDR2 SASEGT. Trimming cost V 4 bases and J 6 bases; bases outside gene matches: 5. CDR3 size: 13 residues. CDR3 in amino acids: CASSVIGGDGYTF. The CDR3 DNA is TGTGCCAGCAGTGTAATAGGGGGCGATGGCTACACCTTC.

This chain joins TRBV6-1 and TRBJ2-7; the match to TRBD2 covers 8 bases. Germline V gene sequence: CDR1 MNHNS, CDR2 SASEGT. The CDR3 consists of 15 residues. Trimming removed 0 bases from V and 3 bases from J; junction bases left unmatched: 4. The DNA for the CDR3 is TGTGCCAGCAGTGAAGCAGCGGGAGTCTTCTACGAGCAGTACTTC. It codes for CASSEAAGVFYEQYF.

The chain employs TRBV7-3 and TRBJ2-7; a weak D match, TRBD2 (6 bases). Germline CDR1 reads SGHTA; CDR2 reads FQGTGA. Trimming removed 1 base at V and 5 bases at J, with 9 bases between. This CDR3 is built from 13 residues. CDR3 sequence (DNA): TGTGCCAGCAGCTTAAGCCCGGGGGACGAGCAGTACTTC. It specifies CASSLSPGDEQYF.

This clone has ten or more counts. The chain recombines TRBV5-8 with TRBJ1-4; tentatively, D is TRBD1 (5 bases). V dropped 4 bases and J dropped 0 bases, with 13 bases sitting between them. The CDR3 length is 16 residues. CDR1 and CDR2 from the germline V gene are SGHTS and YDEGEE. As DNA, the CDR3 is TGTGCCAGCAGCCAGCGACAGATTGCAACTAATGAAAAACTGTTTTTT. The encoded protein is CASSQRQIATNEKLFF.